What follows describes a single T cell receptor (beta chain). No antigen is known for it. The CDR3 is 14 residues long. V gave up 6 bases and J gave up 5 bases, with 12 bases separating them. Germline V lookup: CDR1 SGHRS, CDR2 YFSETQ. This entry comes from a study of T cell responses to AZD1222 COVID-19 vaccine. At the level of the study: It was second doses at about 4 or about 12 weeks that were pooled. General study results and limits: Targets within unmutated variant regions were reportedly found for nearly half of spike-specific TCRs. With two AZD1222 doses given, Spike-specific TCR breadth and depth both rose. Without day 14 samples, only post-peak T cell repertoires were studied.

TCRdb's copy holds only in-frame clones and misses some; the assay was immunoSEQ multiplex PCR. This sample has roughly 35,000 clones, with around 88% found just once. Sequenced here: peripheral blood, sampled on day 0 of AZD1222 vaccination. The clonotype was recovered from an adult in good health. J is TRBJ1-6 and V is TRBV5-1; no clear D. The CDR3 region is CASNGPLDNSPLHF. As DNA, the CDR3 is TGCGCCAGCAACGGTCCCCTCGATAATTCACCCCTCCACTTT.